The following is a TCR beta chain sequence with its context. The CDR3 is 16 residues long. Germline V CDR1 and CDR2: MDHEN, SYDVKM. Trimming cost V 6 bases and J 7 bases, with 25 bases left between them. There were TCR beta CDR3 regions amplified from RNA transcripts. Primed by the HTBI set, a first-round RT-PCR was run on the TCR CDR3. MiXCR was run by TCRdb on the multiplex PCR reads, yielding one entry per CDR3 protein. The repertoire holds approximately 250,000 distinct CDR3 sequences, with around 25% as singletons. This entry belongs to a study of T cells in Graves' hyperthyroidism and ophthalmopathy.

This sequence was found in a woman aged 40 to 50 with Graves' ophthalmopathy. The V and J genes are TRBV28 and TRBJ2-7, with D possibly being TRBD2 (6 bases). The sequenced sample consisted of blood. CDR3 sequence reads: CASRESGRTSSWEQYF. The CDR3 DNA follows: TGTGCCAGCAGAGAAAGTGGGAGGACCAGCTCTTGGGAGCAGTACTTC.